A single sample gave rise to the 2 T cell receptor beta chains below, sequenced in a study of T cell changes during pregnancy in multiple sclerosis. Assay: immunoSEQ multiplex PCR; the TCRdb copy retains only in-frame clones and omits some. The sample lists more than 80,000 clones, approximately 90% occurring once. This sample comprised PBMCs, obtained in the first trimester of pregnancy. The origin of the receptors is a female donor in good health, serving as a control in a pregnancy study. Some clones in this sample may be carry-over from other donors' samples.

The chain is built from TRBV4-3 and TRBJ2-7, with 7 positions matching TRBD2. Unmatched junction bases numbered 13, after V lost 0 bases and J lost 5 bases. The CDR3 has 17 residues. Germline V gene lookup returns CDR1 LGHNA and CDR2 YSLEER. The CDR3 region is CASSQDPRGEGTDEQYF. The DNA of the CDR3 is TGCGCCAGCAGCCAAGACCCCCGGGGGGAAGGTACGGACGAGCAGTACTTC.

CDR3 bases: TGTGCCAGCAGCCAGGGGTACACTGAAGCTTTCTTT. Protein sequence: CASSQGYTEAFF. This chain connects TRBV5-8 to TRBJ1-1; TRBD1 might be the D (6 bases). The CDR3 spans 12 residues. The germline V and J ends were trimmed by 4 bases and 3 bases, with 7 bases remaining between them. Germline CDR1 SGHTS, CDR2 YDEGEE.